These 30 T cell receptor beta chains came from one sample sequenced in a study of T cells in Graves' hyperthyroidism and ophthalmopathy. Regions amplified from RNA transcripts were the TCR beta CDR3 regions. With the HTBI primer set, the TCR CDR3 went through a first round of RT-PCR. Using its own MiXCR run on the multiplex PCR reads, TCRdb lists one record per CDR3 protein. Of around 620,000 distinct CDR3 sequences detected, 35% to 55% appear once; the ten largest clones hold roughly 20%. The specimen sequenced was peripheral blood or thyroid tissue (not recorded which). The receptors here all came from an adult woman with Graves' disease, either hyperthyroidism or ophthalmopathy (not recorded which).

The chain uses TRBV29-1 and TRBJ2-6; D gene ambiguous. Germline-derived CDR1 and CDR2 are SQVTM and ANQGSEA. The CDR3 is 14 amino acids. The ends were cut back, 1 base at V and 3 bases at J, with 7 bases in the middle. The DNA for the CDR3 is TGCAGCGTTGAAGGGATTAATGGGGCCAACGTCCTGACTTTC. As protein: CSVEGINGANVLTF.

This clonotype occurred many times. CDR3 in amino acids: CASSSGHTVGYTF. DNA of the CDR3: TGTGCCAGCAGTAGTGGACACACGGTGGGCTACACCTTC. The gene calls are TRBV2 and TRBJ1-2, with a tentative D call TRBD1 (5 bases). CDR3 length equals 13 residues. Germline V gene sequence: CDR1 SNHLY, CDR2 FYNNEI. The V end lost 5 bases, the J end lost 8 bases, and 15 bases lay between the germline ends.

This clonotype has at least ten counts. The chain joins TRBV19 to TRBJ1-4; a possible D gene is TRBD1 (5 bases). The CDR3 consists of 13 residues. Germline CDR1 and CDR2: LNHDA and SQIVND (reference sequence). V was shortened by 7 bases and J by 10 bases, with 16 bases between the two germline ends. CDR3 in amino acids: CASMVVGQPKLFF. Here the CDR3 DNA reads TGTGCCAGTATGGTCGTTGGACAACCAAAACTGTTTTTT.

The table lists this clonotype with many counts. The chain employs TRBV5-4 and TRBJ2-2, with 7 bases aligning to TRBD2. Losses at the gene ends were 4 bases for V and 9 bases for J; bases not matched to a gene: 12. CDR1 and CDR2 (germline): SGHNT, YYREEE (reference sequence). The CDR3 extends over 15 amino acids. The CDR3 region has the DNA TGTGCCAGCAGCCCGGGGCGGGAGCTGAACCGGGAGCTGTTTTTT. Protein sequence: CASSPGRELNRELFF.

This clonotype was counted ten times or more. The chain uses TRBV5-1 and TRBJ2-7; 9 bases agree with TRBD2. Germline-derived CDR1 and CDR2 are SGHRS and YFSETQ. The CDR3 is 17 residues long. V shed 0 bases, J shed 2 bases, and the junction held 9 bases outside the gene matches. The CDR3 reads CASSLVAPSGTPYEQYF. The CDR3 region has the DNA TGCGCCAGCAGCTTGGTTGCCCCTAGCGGGACCCCCTACGAGCAGTACTTC.

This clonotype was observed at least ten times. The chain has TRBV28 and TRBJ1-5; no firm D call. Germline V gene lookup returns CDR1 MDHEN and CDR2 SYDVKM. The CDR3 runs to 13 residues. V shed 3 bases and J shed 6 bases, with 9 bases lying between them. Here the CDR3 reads CASSFQGGQPQHF. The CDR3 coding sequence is TGTGCCAGCAGTTTCCAAGGAGGTCAGCCCCAGCATTTT.

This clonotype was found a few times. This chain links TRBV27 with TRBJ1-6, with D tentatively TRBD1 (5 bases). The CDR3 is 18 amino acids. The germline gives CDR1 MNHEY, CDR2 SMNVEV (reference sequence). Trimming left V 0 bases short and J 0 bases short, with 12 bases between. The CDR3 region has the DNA TGTGCCAGCAGTTTATCGCGGGGCGGCAGCTCCTATAATTCACCCCTCCACTTT. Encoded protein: CASSLSRGGSSYNSPLHF.

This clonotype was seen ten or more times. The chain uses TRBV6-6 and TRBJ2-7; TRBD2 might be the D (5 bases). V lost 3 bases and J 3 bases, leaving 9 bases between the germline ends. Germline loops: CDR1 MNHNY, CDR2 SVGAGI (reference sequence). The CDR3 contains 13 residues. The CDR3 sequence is CASSYEGYYEQYF. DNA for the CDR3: TGTGCCAGCAGTTATGAGGGCTACTACGAGCAGTACTTC.

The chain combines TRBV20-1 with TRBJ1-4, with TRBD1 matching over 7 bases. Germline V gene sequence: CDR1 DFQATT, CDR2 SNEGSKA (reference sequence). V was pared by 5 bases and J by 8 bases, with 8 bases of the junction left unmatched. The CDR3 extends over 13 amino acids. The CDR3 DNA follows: TGCAGTGCTTCCGACAGGGACGTCGAAAAACTGTTTTTT. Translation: CSASDRDVEKLFF.

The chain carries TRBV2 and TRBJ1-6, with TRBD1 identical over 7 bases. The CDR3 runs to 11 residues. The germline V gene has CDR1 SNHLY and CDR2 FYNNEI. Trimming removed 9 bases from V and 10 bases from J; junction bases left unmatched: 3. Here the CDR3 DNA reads TGTGCCAGACAGGGGCCATCACCCCTCCACTTT. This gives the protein CARQGPSPLHF.

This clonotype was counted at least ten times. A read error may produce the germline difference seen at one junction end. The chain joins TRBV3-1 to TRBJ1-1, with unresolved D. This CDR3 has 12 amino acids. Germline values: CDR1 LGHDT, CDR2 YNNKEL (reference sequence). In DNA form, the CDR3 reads TGCGCCAGCAGCCCCCTGAACACTGAAGCTTTCTTT. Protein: CASSPLNTEAFF.

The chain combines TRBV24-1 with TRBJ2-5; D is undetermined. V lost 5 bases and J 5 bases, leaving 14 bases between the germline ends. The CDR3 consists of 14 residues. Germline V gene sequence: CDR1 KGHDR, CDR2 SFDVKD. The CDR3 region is CATSASGYLETQYF. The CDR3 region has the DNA TGTGCCACCAGTGCTAGTGGCTACTTGGAGACCCAGTACTTC.

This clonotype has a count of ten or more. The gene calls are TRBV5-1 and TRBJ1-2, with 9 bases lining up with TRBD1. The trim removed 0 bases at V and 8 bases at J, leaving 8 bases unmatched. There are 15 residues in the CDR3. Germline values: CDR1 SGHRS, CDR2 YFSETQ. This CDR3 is CASSLEAGTGRGYTF. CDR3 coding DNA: TGCGCCAGCAGCTTGGAGGCCGGGACAGGGAGGGGCTACACCTTC. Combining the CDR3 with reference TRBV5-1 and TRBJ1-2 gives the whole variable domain KAGVTQTPRYLIKTRGQQVTLSCSPISGHRSVSWYQQTPGQGLQFLFEYFSETQRNKGNFPGRFSGRQFSNSRSEMNVSTLELGDSALYLCASSLEAGTGRGYTFGSGTRLTVV.

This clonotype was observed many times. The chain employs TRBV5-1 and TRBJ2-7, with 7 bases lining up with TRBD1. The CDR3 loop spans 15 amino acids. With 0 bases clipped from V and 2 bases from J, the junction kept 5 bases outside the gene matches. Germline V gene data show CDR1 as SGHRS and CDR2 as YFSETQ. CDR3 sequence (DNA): TGCGCCAGCAGCTTGGGCGACAGGGTGGCCTACGAGCAGTACTTC. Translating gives CASSLGDRVAYEQYF.

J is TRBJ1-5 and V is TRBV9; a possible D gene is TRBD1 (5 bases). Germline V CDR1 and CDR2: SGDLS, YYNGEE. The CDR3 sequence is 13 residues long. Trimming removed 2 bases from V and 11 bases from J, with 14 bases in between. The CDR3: CASSVPGRETQHF. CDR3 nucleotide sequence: TGTGCCAGCAGCGTCCCAGGGCGAGAGACCCAGCATTTT.

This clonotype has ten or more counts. CDR3 loop: CATSLDRESTEAFF. CDR3 coding DNA: TGTGCCACCAGCCTCGACAGGGAGAGCACTGAAGCTTTCTTT. The chain links TRBV15 to TRBJ1-1; 7 bases are a match to TRBD1. Trimming at V came to 5 bases and at J to 4 bases, leaving 7 bases not matched to a gene. From germline, CDR1 is LNHNV and CDR2 YYDKDF (reference sequence). The CDR3 runs 14 residues.

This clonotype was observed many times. The CDR3 DNA follows: TGTGCCAGCAGCTTAAGTGGAGACAGGCGGGGAGAGACCCAGTACTTC. This translates into CASSLSGDRRGETQYF. The chain employs TRBV7-3 and TRBJ2-5, with D perhaps matching TRBD1 or TRBD2 (6 bases each). Trimming stripped 1 base from V and 4 bases from J, with 16 bases between. There are 16 residues in the CDR3. Per germline, CDR1 SGHTA and CDR2 FQGTGA.

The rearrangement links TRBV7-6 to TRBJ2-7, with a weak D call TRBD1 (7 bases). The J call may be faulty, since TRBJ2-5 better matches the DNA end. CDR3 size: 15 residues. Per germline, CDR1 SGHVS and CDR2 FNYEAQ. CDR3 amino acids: CASSLWGDSQETQYF. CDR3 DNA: TGTGCCAGCAGCTTGTGGGGGGACAGCCAAGAGACCCAGTACTTC.

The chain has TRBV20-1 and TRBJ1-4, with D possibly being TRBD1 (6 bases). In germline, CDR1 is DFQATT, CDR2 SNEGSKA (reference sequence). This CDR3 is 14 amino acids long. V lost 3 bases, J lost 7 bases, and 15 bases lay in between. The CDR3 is CSARGRGAFEKLFF. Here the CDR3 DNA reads TGCAGTGCTAGGGGCCGGGGGGCGTTTGAAAAACTGTTTTTT.

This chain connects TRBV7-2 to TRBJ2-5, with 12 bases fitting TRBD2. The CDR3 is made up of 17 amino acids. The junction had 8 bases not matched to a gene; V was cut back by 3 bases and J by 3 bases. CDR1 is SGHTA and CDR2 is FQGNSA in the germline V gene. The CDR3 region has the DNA TGTGCCAGCAGCTTCGTTGGTGCTAGCGGGAGGGAAGAGACCCAGTACTTC. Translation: CASSFVGASGREETQYF.

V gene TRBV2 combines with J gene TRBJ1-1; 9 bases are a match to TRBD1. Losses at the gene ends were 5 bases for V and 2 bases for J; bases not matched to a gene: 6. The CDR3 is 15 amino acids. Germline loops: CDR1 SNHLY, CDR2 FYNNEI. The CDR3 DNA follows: TGTGCCAGCAGTTCAGCGGGACAGGGAAACACTGAAGCTTTCTTT. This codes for CASSSAGQGNTEAFF.

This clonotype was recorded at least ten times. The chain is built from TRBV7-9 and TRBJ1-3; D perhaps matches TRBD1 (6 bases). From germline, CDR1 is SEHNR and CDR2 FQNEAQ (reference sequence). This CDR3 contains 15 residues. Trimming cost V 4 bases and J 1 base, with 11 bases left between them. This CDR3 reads CASSSQQGSGNTIYF. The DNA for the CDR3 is TGTGCCAGCAGCTCGCAACAGGGTTCTGGAAACACCATATATTTT.

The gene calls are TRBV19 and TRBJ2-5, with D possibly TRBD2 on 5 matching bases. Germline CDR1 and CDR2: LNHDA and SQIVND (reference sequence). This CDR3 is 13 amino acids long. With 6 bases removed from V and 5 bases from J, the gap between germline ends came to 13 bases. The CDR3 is CASSGLERETQYF. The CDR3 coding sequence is TGTGCCAGTAGCGGACTGGAGCGGGAGACCCAGTACTTC.

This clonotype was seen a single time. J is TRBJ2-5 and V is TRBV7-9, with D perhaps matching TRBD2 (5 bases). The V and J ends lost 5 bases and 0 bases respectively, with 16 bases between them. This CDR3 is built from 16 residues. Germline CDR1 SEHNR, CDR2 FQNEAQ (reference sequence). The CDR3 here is CASSTRGSRYQETQYF. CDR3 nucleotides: TGTGCCAGCAGCACTAGAGGGTCGCGCTACCAAGAGACCCAGTACTTC.

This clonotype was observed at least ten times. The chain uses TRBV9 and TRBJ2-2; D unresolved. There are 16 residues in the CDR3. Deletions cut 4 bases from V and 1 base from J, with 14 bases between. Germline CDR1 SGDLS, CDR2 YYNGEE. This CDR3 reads CASSPQGRMNTGELFF. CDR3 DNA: TGTGCCAGCAGCCCTCAAGGACGGATGAACACCGGGGAGCTGTTTTTT.

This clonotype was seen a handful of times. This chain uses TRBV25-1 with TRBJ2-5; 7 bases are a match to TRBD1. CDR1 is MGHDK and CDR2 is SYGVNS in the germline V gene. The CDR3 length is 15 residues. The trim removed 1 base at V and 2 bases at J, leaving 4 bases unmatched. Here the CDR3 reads CASSEFLTGQETQYF. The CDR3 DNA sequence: TGTGCCAGCAGTGAATTCCTGACAGGGCAAGAGACCCAGTACTTC.

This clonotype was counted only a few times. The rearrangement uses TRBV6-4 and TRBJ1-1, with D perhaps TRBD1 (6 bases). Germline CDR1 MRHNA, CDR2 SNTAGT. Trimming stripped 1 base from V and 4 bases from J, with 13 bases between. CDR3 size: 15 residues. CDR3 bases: TGTGCCAGCAGTGACTGGGGGGGCCTGGGCACTGAAGCTTTCTTT. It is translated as CASSDWGGLGTEAFF.

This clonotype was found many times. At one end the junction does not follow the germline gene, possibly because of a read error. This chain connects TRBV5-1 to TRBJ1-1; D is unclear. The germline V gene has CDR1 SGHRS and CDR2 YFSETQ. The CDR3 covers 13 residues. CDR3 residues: CASGSGLKTEAFF. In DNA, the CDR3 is TGTGCCAGCGGCTCGGGGTTGAAAACTGAAGCTTTCTTT.

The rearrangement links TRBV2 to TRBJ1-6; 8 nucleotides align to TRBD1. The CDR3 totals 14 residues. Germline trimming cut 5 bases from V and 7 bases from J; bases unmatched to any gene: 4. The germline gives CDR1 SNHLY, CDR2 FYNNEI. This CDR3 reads CASSRNRGNSPLHF. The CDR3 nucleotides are TGTGCCAGCAGTAGAAACAGGGGGAATTCACCCCTCCACTTT.

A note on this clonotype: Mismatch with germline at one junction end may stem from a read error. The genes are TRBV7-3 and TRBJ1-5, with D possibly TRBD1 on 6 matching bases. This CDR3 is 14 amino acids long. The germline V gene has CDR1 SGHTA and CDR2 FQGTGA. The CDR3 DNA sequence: TGTGCCAGCAGCCCCAGTGGGGACAATCAGCCCCGGCATTTT. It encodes CASSPSGDNQPRHF.